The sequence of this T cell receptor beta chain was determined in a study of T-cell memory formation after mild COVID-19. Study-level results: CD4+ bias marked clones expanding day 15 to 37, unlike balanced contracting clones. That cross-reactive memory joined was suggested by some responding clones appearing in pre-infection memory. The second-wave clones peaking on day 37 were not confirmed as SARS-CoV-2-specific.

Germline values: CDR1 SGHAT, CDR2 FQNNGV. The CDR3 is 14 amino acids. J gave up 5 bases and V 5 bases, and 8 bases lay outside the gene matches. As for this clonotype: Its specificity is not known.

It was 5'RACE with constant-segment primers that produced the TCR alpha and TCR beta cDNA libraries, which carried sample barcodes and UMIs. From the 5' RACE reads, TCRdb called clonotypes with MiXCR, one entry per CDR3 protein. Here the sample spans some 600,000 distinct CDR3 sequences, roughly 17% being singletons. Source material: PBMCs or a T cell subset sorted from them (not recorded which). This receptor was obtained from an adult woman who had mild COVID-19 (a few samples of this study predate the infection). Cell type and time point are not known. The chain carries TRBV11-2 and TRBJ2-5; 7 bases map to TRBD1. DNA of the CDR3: TGTGCCAGCAGCGTAACAGGGGTGTGGGAGACCCAGTACTTC. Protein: CASSVTGVWETQYF.